Shown below are 25 T cell receptor beta chains from a single sample sequenced in a study of vaccination effects on CD4 cells after COVID-19. Produced via immunoSEQ multiplex PCR; TCRdb's table is partial and in-frame only. The sample shows about 73,000 clones, over 65% of them seen only once. Isolation of CD4+ T cells took place after ten to eleven days of culture. BNT162b2 vaccine or mRNA-1273 vaccine was given to participants in two doses. These receptors lack a known antigen. Here the sequenced sample was CD4+ T cells from PBMCs cultured without peptide, taken after COVID-19 vaccination. These receptor sequences come from a human donor who received a COVID-19 vaccine.

The V and J genes are TRBV5-6 and TRBJ1-5, with 7 bases fitting TRBD1. CDR3 length: 15 amino acids. V was pared by 0 bases and J by 4 bases, with 4 bases of the junction left unmatched. CDR1 is SGHDT and CDR2 is YYEEEE in the germline V gene. Here the CDR3 reads CASSLGDRENQPQHF. CDR3 DNA sequence: TGTGCCAGCAGCTTGGGGGACAGAGAAAATCAGCCCCAGCATTTT. Using reference TRBV5-6 and TRBJ1-5 for the parts outside the CDR3, the full variable domain is DAGVTQSPTHLIKTRGQQVTLRCSPKSGHDTVSWYQQALGQGPQFIFQYYEEEERQRGNFPDRFSGHQFPNYSSELNVNALLLGDSALYLCASSLGDRENQPQHFGDGTRLSIL.

This clone has just one count. V gene TRBV6-5 combines with J gene TRBJ1-5; D is ambiguous. The V and J ends lost 5 bases and 3 bases respectively, with 5 bases between them. The CDR3 has 12 residues. Germline V lookup: CDR1 MNHEY, CDR2 SVGAGI. The CDR3 nucleotides are TGTGCCAGCAGTACCTCCAATCAGCCCCAGCATTTT. It yields the protein CASSTSNQPQHF.

This sequence joins TRBV7-3 and TRBJ2-2; no reliable D call. V lost 5 bases to trimming and J lost 0 bases, with 7 bases between them. Germline values: CDR1 SGHTA, CDR2 FQGTGA. The CDR3 is 14 amino acids. CDR3 bases: TGTGCCAGCAGCCTGACCACGAACACCGGGGAGCTGTTTTTT. It yields the protein CASSLTTNTGELFF.

V gene TRBV6-5 combines with J gene TRBJ1-4; maybe TRBD1 (6 bases). The CDR3 is 15 residues long. The germline gives CDR1 MNHEY, CDR2 SVGAGI. V dropped 3 bases and J dropped 0 bases, with 8 bases sitting between them. The chain's CDR3 is CASSYWTATNEKLFF. In nucleotides, the CDR3 is TGTGCCAGCAGTTATTGGACAGCAACTAATGAAAAACTGTTTTTT.

The sample holds a few counts of this clone. The chain uses TRBV5-1 and TRBJ2-1; D may be TRBD2 (6 bases). This CDR3 comprises 14 residues. Germline V gene sequence: CDR1 SGHRS, CDR2 YFSETQ. V was trimmed by 0 bases and J by 5 bases, leaving 9 bases between them. The CDR3 protein is CASSLASANNEQFF. The CDR3 DNA sequence: TGCGCCAGCAGCTTGGCTAGCGCGAACAATGAGCAGTTCTTC. The full variable domain, in which reference TRBV5-1 and TRBJ2-1 provide the parts outside the CDR3, is KAGVTQTPRYLIKTRGQQVTLSCSPISGHRSVSWYQQTPGQGLQFLFEYFSETQRNKGNFPGRFSGRQFSNSRSEMNVSTLELGDSALYLCASSLASANNEQFFGPGTRLTVL.

Here the CDR3 DNA reads TGTGCCACCAGGGGGACGGAGGGATCTAGCACAGATACGCAGTATTTT. Its protein product is CATRGTEGSSTDTQYF. The chain employs TRBV24-1 and TRBJ2-3, with D possibly being TRBD2 (6 bases). The CDR3 length is 16 residues. Germline loops: CDR1 KGHDR, CDR2 SFDVKD. Trimming left V 7 bases short and J 0 bases short, with 16 bases between.

The chain employs TRBV3-1 (or the pseudogene TRBV3-2) and TRBJ2-3; 10 positions match TRBD2. This CDR3 spans 21 amino acids. Germline V lookup: CDR1 LGHDT, CDR2 YNNKEL (reference sequence). With V trimmed by 0 bases and J by 0 bases, 15 bases remained unmatched. This CDR3 reads CASSQDWQGPGLAESTDTQYF. The CDR3, as DNA: TGTGCCAGCAGCCAAGATTGGCAGGGGCCTGGACTAGCGGAGAGCACAGATACGCAGTATTTT.

The chain recombines TRBV2 with TRBJ1-3; tentatively, D is TRBD1 (6 bases). The ends were cut back, 6 bases at V and 4 bases at J, with 10 bases in the middle. This CDR3 spans 13 amino acids. Germline CDR1 SNHLY, CDR2 FYNNEI. The CDR3 loop reads CASRDSGGNTIYF. The CDR3 nucleotides are TGTGCCAGCAGGGACAGTGGGGGAAACACCATATATTTT.

V is TRBV30 and J is TRBJ1-5; no firm D call. The CDR3 is made up of 14 amino acids. The ends were cut back, 3 bases at V and 8 bases at J, with 17 bases in the middle. The V gene's germline CDR1 is GTSNPN and CDR2 SVGIG (reference sequence). The CDR3 sequence: CAWSGRTVVKPQHF. The CDR3 nucleotides are TGTGCCTGGAGCGGACGGACCGTAGTAAAGCCCCAGCATTTT. Full variable domain (missing parts from reference TRBV30 and TRBJ1-5): SQTIHQWPATLVQPVGSPLSLECTVEGTSNPNLYWYRQAAGRGLQLLFYSVGIGQISSEVPQNLSASRPQDRQFILSSKKLLLSDSGFYLCAWSGRTVVKPQHFGDGTRLSIL.

This clone appeared a few times. The V call is TRBV10-3, the J call TRBJ2-7, with D unresolved. Deletions cut 0 bases from V and 3 bases from J, with 6 bases between. The germline CDR1 and CDR2 sequences are ENHRY and SYGVKD. CDR3 length: 13 amino acids. CDR3 protein: CAISESNGYEQYV. The CDR3 DNA reads TGTGCCATCAGTGAGTCGAACGGCTACGAGCAGTACGTC.

The CDR3 DNA is TGTGCCAGCTCACCCCTTAAGGGAGTTGAAGCTTTCTTT. Protein sequence: CASSPLKGVEAFF. V and J are TRBV18 and TRBJ1-1; no definite D call. V dropped 3 bases and J dropped 7 bases, with 12 bases sitting between them. CDR1 and CDR2 from the germline V gene are KGHSH and LQKENI. There are 13 residues in the CDR3.

The CDR3 here is CARSGGANTGELFF. The CDR3 DNA reads as TGCGCCAGGAGCGGGGGCGCGAACACCGGGGAGCTGTTTTTT. V gene TRBV10-2 combines with J gene TRBJ2-2; 8 bases are shared with TRBD2. Trimming took 9 bases from V and 0 from J; bases not matched to a gene: 3. The germline V gene encodes CDR1 WSHSY and CDR2 SAAADI. The CDR3 is 14 residues long.

This clone was detected only once. The genes are TRBV20-1 and TRBJ2-7; 7 bases fit TRBD1. CDR1 and CDR2 (germline): DFQATT, SNEGSKA (reference sequence). V lost 3 bases to trimming and J lost 1 base; unmatched junction nucleotides: 3. This CDR3 is 13 amino acids long. The CDR3 region is CSASAGGSYEQYV. Here the CDR3 DNA reads TGCAGTGCTAGTGCAGGGGGATCCTACGAGCAGTACGTC.

This clone was found a few times. The chain joins TRBV5-1 to TRBJ1-2; no clear D gene. V was trimmed by 4 bases and J by 8 bases, leaving 18 bases between them. This CDR3 comprises 14 residues. Germline CDR1 and CDR2: SGHRS and YFSETQ. The CDR3 reads CASSAGPPNPGYTF. In nucleotides, the CDR3 is TGCGCCAGCAGCGCTGGGCCCCCAAACCCCGGCTACACCTTC.

The genes are TRBV24-1 and TRBJ2-5; no clear D. Trimming shortened V by 2 bases and J by 5 bases, and 2 bases separated the two germline ends. Germline V gives CDR1 KGHDR, CDR2 SFDVKD. The CDR3 loop spans 11 amino acids. DNA for the CDR3: TGTGCCACCAGTGATTACGAGACCCAGTACTTC. Its protein is CATSDYETQYF.

This chain joins TRBV7-6 and TRBJ1-3; possibly TRBD1 for D (6 bases). The CDR3 totals 18 residues. Germline V lookup: CDR1 SGHVS, CDR2 FNYEAQ. Trimming removed 5 bases from V and 0 bases from J, with 20 bases in between. CDR3 coding DNA: TGTGCCAGCAGCAGAGAAGTAGGGACAACTAGCTCTGGAAACACCATATATTTT. Protein: CASSREVGTTSSGNTIYF.

This rearrangement joins TRBV14 to TRBJ1-1; no definite D call. Trimming removed 5 bases from V and 1 base from J, with 11 bases in between. In germline, CDR1 is SGHDN, CDR2 FVKESK. This CDR3 contains 14 residues. As DNA, the CDR3 is TGTGCCAGCAGCTACCTATTTACGAACACTGAAGCTTTCTTT. It codes for CASSYLFTNTEAFF.

The rearrangement links TRBV6-5 to TRBJ1-2; maybe TRBD1 (5 bases). From germline, CDR1 is MNHEY and CDR2 SVGAGI. The CDR3 is 16 residues long. The V end lost 3 bases, the J end lost 4 bases, and 18 bases lay between the germline ends. DNA of the CDR3: TGTGCCAGCAGTTATAATTCCCGGGGCGACTTCTATGGCTACACCTTC. Encoded protein: CASSYNSRGDFYGYTF.

The chain carries TRBV2 and TRBJ1-2; D possibly corresponds to TRBD1 (5 bases). CDR1 is SNHLY, CDR2 FYNNEI, per germline. The V end was cut by 5 bases, the J end by 2 bases, with 18 bases between. The CDR3 runs 16 residues. CDR3 bases: TGTGCCAGCAGTTTCCAGGGTGGGAGGGTCAACTATGGCTACACCTTC. It yields the protein CASSFQGGRVNYGYTF.

This sequence joins TRBV7-3 and TRBJ2-1; TRBD1 aligns across 8 bases. The V gene end was trimmed by 5 bases and the J gene end by 8 bases; junction bases not matched to a gene: 8. This CDR3 has 14 residues. Germline assignment: CDR1 SGHTA and CDR2 FQGTGA. CDR3 coding DNA: TGTGCCAGCAGCCCGACAGGGGCAAAGGATGAGCAGTTCTTC. Protein sequence: CASSPTGAKDEQFF.

J is TRBJ1-5 and V is TRBV6-2 or TRBV6-3; 7 nucleotides match TRBD1. The CDR3 length is 15 residues. Germline V gene lookup returns CDR1 MNHEY and CDR2 SVGEGT. Trimming cost V 4 bases and J 4 bases; bases outside gene matches: 7. Here the CDR3 reads CASSSTGFGNQPQHF. The CDR3 region has the DNA TGTGCCAGCAGTTCGACAGGGTTTGGGAATCAGCCCCAGCATTTT.

This clone was detected only a few times. The V call is TRBV24-1, the J call TRBJ1-5; no definite D call. Germline-derived CDR1 and CDR2 are KGHDR and SFDVKD. The germline V and J ends were trimmed by 2 bases and 9 bases, with 16 bases remaining between them. The CDR3 spans 15 residues. The CDR3 is CATSDSWAGFGPQHF. DNA of the CDR3: TGTGCCACCAGTGATTCGTGGGCGGGTTTCGGGCCCCAGCATTTT.

This clone was detected a few times. The chain recombines TRBV10-3 with TRBJ2-7, with 9 bases matching TRBD1. The ends lost 0 bases at V and 5 bases at J; junction bases unmatched: 8. The CDR3 has 16 amino acids. Germline CDR1 is ENHRY and CDR2 is SYGVKD. The CDR3 region has the DNA TGTGCCATCAGTGAGTCGAGAGGACAGGGGTTCCACGAGCAGTACGTC. Translated, it gives CAISESRGQGFHEQYV.

The V and J genes are TRBV28 and TRBJ2-5; D is possibly TRBD1 (6 bases). V was clipped by 5 bases and J by 3 bases, with 16 bases between them. Germline assignment: CDR1 MDHEN and CDR2 SYDVKM. The CDR3 loop spans 15 amino acids. Here the CDR3 reads CASSPPAGVKETQYF. As DNA, the CDR3 is TGTGCCAGCAGTCCACCAGCAGGGGTAAAAGAGACCCAGTACTTC. The full variable domain, rest sourced from reference TRBV28 and TRBJ2-5, is DVKVTQSSRYLVKRTGEKVFLECVQDMDHENMFWYRQDPGLGLRLIYFSYDVKMKEKGDIPEGYSVSREKKERFSLILESASTNQTSMYLCASSPPAGVKETQYFGPGTRLLVL.

The J gene is TRBJ1-2, the V gene TRBV5-1, with D maybe TRBD1 (5 bases). V shed 4 bases and J shed 2 bases, with 12 bases lying between them. The germline V gene has CDR1 SGHRS and CDR2 YFSETQ. The CDR3 loop spans 14 amino acids. CDR3 nucleotides: TGCGCCAGCAGCCCTGACAGCTGGAACTATGGCTACACCTTC. Amino acids: CASSPDSWNYGYTF.